Listed here are 31 T cell receptor beta chains from one sample, sequenced in a study of blood T cell repertoires in COVID-19. TCRdb keeps only in-frame clones here, not all; method: immunoSEQ multiplex PCR. This table holds 250,000 or so clones, 84% found once. The sequenced sample was PBMCs or T cells enriched from blood (not recorded which). These receptors originate from a man aged 55 to 70 who had recovered from COVID-19.

The chain couples TRBV5-6 to TRBJ2-5; D perhaps matches TRBD2 (5 bases). V gave up 0 bases and J gave up 4 bases, with 10 bases separating them. The CDR3 is 14 amino acids. CDR1 is SGHDT, CDR2 YYEEEE, per germline. DNA of the CDR3: TGTGCCAGCAGCTTGGGTCATCGGGGAGAGACCCAGTACTTC. Protein product: CASSLGHRGETQYF.

Only one count was recorded for this clone. The rearrangement uses TRBV12-3 or TRBV12-4 and TRBJ2-1; D is unclear. V was shortened by 3 bases and J by 9 bases, with 6 bases between the two germline ends. The CDR3 has 11 amino acids. DNA of the CDR3: TGTGCCAGCAGTTTCCTCAGTGAGCAGTTCTTC. Its protein is CASSFLSEQFF.

V and J are TRBV9 and TRBJ1-1, with 8 bases aligning to TRBD1. The germline gives CDR1 SGDLS, CDR2 YYNGEE. The CDR3 runs to 17 residues. V lost 4 bases and J lost 3; bases outside the gene matches: 14. The CDR3 loop reads CASSNLPGGGGDTEAFF. The CDR3 DNA is TGTGCCAGCAGCAATCTCCCAGGGGGCGGAGGGGACACTGAAGCTTTCTTT.

J is TRBJ1-1 and V is TRBV6-5; TRBD1 aligns across 7 bases. This CDR3 is built from 13 residues. V lost 0 bases and J lost 7; bases outside the gene matches: 2. CDR1 is MNHEY, CDR2 SVGAGI, per germline. CDR3 nucleotides: TGTGCCAGCAGTTACTCACAGGGGCTTGAAGCTTTCTTT. Amino acid sequence: CASSYSQGLEAFF.

The J gene is TRBJ1-1, the V gene TRBV18; 11 positions match TRBD1. CDR3 length: 15 residues. V shed 3 bases and J 6 bases; nucleotides not matched to a gene: 6. Germline V lookup: CDR1 KGHSH, CDR2 LQKENI. The CDR3 DNA reads as TGTGCCAGCTCACCGGGGGGACAGGGGGAGTCTGAAGCTTTCTTT. Translating gives CASSPGGQGESEAFF.

The V gene is TRBV11-3, the J gene TRBJ2-5; D is uncertain. This CDR3 is 13 amino acids long. Germline V lookup: CDR1 SGHNT, CDR2 YENEEA. V was clipped by 5 bases and J by 3 bases, with 10 bases between them. Here the CDR3 reads CASSVFREETQYF. The CDR3 DNA reads TGTGCCAGCAGCGTGTTTCGAGAAGAGACCCAGTACTTC.

This clone was observed a few times. CDR3 DNA sequence: TGTGCCAGTAGCCTATGGGCAGGGGCAACTAATGAAAAACTGTTTTTT. Translated: CASSLWAGATNEKLFF. The genes are TRBV19 and TRBJ1-4; the D gene is possibly TRBD1 (6 bases). Germline lookup yields CDR1 LNHDA and CDR2 SQIVND (reference sequence). V gave up 6 bases and J gave up 0 bases, with 14 bases separating them. This CDR3 spans 16 amino acids.

V and J are TRBV11-3 and TRBJ2-3, with TRBD1 matching 7 bases. V shed 5 bases and J 3 bases; nucleotides not matched to a gene: 5. CDR3 length equals 14 residues. Germline V CDR1 and CDR2: SGHNT, YENEEA. CDR3 in amino acids: CASSQQGRTDTQYF. The CDR3 DNA sequence: TGTGCCAGCAGCCAACAGGGGAGAACAGATACGCAGTATTTT.

This clone has just a few counts. The sample carries other DNA sequences with the same CDR3. The chain employs TRBV6-5 and TRBJ1-5, with TRBD1 as a possible D gene (6 bases). Trimming took off 2 bases at V and 4 bases at J, with 6 bases between the two ends. The CDR3 is 13 residues long. Germline CDR1 is MNHEY and CDR2 is SVGAGI. This CDR3 is CASSYRGNQPQHF. For the CDR3, the DNA is TGTGCCAGCAGTTACAGGGGGAATCAGCCCCAGCATTTT.

The chain recombines TRBV5-1 with TRBJ1-3; D is unresolved. CDR3 length: 17 residues. Germline V CDR1 and CDR2: SGHRS, YFSETQ. V gave up 1 base and J gave up 0 bases, with 14 bases separating them. CDR3 in amino acids: CASSLISLGLSGNTIYF. The CDR3 bases are TGCGCCAGCAGCTTGATCTCCTTGGGCCTCTCTGGAAACACCATATATTTT.

This chain links TRBV6-5 with TRBJ2-1, with 7 bases fitting TRBD2. Germline-derived CDR1 and CDR2 are MNHEY and SVGAGI. The CDR3 contains 15 residues. V gave up 0 bases and J gave up 2 bases; unmatched junction bases: 1. The CDR3 loop reads CASSYSGLAYNEQFF. The CDR3, as DNA: TGTGCCAGCAGTTACTCAGGACTAGCCTACAATGAGCAGTTCTTC.

The CDR3: CASSLGITRPYEQFF. CDR3 in DNA: TGTGCCAGCAGCTTAGGTATTACTAGGCCATATGAGCAGTTCTTC. The rearrangement joins TRBV7-9 to TRBJ2-1, with a tentative D call TRBD2 (5 bases). The V gene lost 1 base and the J gene lost 8 bases, with 15 bases spanning the gap. Germline CDR1 and CDR2: SEHNR and FQNEAQ (reference sequence). The CDR3 extends over 15 amino acids.

The chain has TRBV10-2 and TRBJ1-2, with D perhaps TRBD1 (6 bases). In germline, CDR1 is WSHSY, CDR2 SAAADI. The length of the CDR3 is 13 residues. Trimming took 2 bases from V and 6 from J, leaving 10 bases between them. The CDR3 DNA reads TGCGCCAGCAGTGAGACAGGGTTTAATGGCTACACCTTC. It encodes CASSETGFNGYTF.

The chain recombines TRBV6-1 with TRBJ1-2; 8 positions match TRBD1. Trimming removed 2 bases from V and 2 bases from J; junction bases left unmatched: 7. Germline CDR1 is MNHNS and CDR2 is SASEGT. This CDR3 region has 16 residues. Here the CDR3 reads CASSEPLDRANYGYTF. The DNA for the CDR3 is TGTGCCAGCAGTGAACCTCTGGACAGGGCCAACTATGGCTACACCTTC.

The V and J genes are TRBV5-6 and TRBJ1-4, with D unclear. Germline V gene data show CDR1 as SGHDT and CDR2 as YYEEEE. The CDR3 sequence is 15 residues long. V was shortened by 3 bases and J by 0 bases, with 9 bases between the two germline ends. The CDR3 coding sequence is TGTGCCAGCAGCTCCTACAGAGCAACTAATGAAAAACTGTTTTTT. It translates to CASSSYRATNEKLFF.

This clone occurred once. This CDR3 reads CASRADLSPLHF. The CDR3 DNA sequence: TGTGCCAGCAGGGCAGACTTGTCACCCCTCCACTTT. The chain combines TRBV6-4 with TRBJ1-6, with unresolved D. CDR1 is MRHNA, CDR2 SNTAGT, per germline. There are 12 residues in the CDR3. The V end lost 6 bases, the J end lost 10 bases, and 10 bases lay between the germline ends.

The chain is built from TRBV10-2 and TRBJ2-5; 7 bases line up with TRBD2. Trimming at V came to 5 bases and at J to 2 bases, leaving 8 bases not matched to a gene. CDR1 is WSHSY and CDR2 is SAAADI in the germline V gene. CDR3 size: 15 residues. CDR3 nucleotides: TGCGCCAGCAGTCTCGGCGGAGCGGGGCAAGAGACCCAGTACTTC. Protein product: CASSLGGAGQETQYF.

The CDR3, as DNA: TGTGCCAGTAGTACCGGACAGGGGTACAATGAGCAGTTCTTC. It specifies CASSTGQGYNEQFF. The chain combines TRBV19 with TRBJ2-1, with 9 bases matching TRBD1. The CDR3 loop spans 14 amino acids. V trimming: 4 bases; J trimming: 4 bases; junction bases outside the gene matches: 2. CDR1 and CDR2 (germline): LNHDA, SQIVND (reference sequence).

This chain links TRBV2 with TRBJ2-1; 7 nucleotides match TRBD2. Germline V lookup: CDR1 SNHLY, CDR2 FYNNEI. The CDR3 sequence is 14 residues long. Trimming removed 2 bases from V and 8 bases from J; junction bases left unmatched: 6. CDR3 bases: TGTGCCAGCAGTGAACGGACTAGAGTCGATGAGCAGTTCTTC. It is translated as CASSERTRVDEQFF.

This CDR3 is CASSLNGGAGDTQYF. CDR3 DNA sequence: TGTGCCAGCAGCTTAAACGGGGGGGCCGGAGATACGCAGTATTTT. The chain uses TRBV7-2 and TRBJ2-3, with 8 bases that match TRBD2. Germline V gene sequence: CDR1 SGHTA, CDR2 FQGNSA. The J segment lost 5 bases and the V segment lost 2 bases, leaving 6 bases of the junction unmatched. There are 15 residues in the CDR3.

This clone has only one observation. The chain is built from TRBV11-3 and TRBJ2-7; D may be TRBD2 (5 bases). Per the germline V gene, CDR1 is SGHNT and CDR2 is YENEEA. Trimming took 0 bases from V and 3 from J, leaving 15 bases between them. This CDR3 is 16 amino acids long. The CDR3 loop reads CASSLDRSREIYEQYF. DNA of the CDR3: TGTGCCAGCAGCTTAGATCGTAGTAGGGAGATCTACGAGCAGTACTTC.

V usage is TRBV5-1 and J usage is TRBJ2-2; a weak D match, TRBD2 (6 bases). The CDR3 consists of 15 residues. Germline CDR1 SGHRS, CDR2 YFSETQ. V was shortened by 1 base and J by 6 bases, with 13 bases between the two germline ends. The CDR3: CASSLFGGMAGELFF. The CDR3, as DNA: TGCGCCAGCAGCTTGTTCGGGGGAATGGCCGGGGAGCTGTTTTTT.

This clone was found once. The rearrangement joins TRBV6-5 to TRBJ2-5, with a tentative D call TRBD1 (5 bases). The CDR3 runs 15 residues. V gave up 4 bases and J gave up 3 bases, with 15 bases separating them. Germline CDR1 is MNHEY and CDR2 is SVGAGI. The CDR3 nucleotides are TGTGCCAGCAGTTCTGGAGTCAGGGCGAAAGAGACCCAGTACTTC. Amino acids: CASSSGVRAKETQYF.

V and J are TRBV4-1 and TRBJ1-2; D is possibly TRBD1 (6 bases). The CDR3 runs 18 residues. V lost 0 bases, J lost 3 bases, and 20 bases lay in between. Looked up from germline, CDR1 is MGHRA and CDR2 is YSYEKL. This CDR3 reads CASSQDRHREGRDYGYTF. DNA for the CDR3: TGCGCCAGCAGCCAAGATAGGCACAGGGAAGGGAGAGACTATGGCTACACCTTC.

This clone was seen a few times. This chain joins TRBV4-3 and TRBJ1-3, with 10 positions matching TRBD1. The CDR3 runs to 16 residues. Trimming removed 2 bases from V and 3 bases from J; junction bases left unmatched: 4. Germline loops: CDR1 LGHNA, CDR2 YSLEER. The CDR3 bases are TGCGCCAGCAGCCAAACCCGGGACAGGGGTGGAAACACCATATATTTT. This encodes CASSQTRDRGGNTIYF.

This chain joins TRBV4-3 and TRBJ2-2, with TRBD2 matching over 9 bases. Germline V gene lookup returns CDR1 LGHNA and CDR2 YSLEER. The CDR3 runs to 17 residues. The junction had 3 bases not matched to a gene; V was cut back by 0 bases and J by 1 base. CDR3 loop: CASSQESGGLNTGELFF. CDR3 DNA sequence: TGCGCCAGCAGCCAAGAAAGCGGGGGGCTGAACACCGGGGAGCTGTTTTTT.

This chain links TRBV19 with TRBJ2-1, with TRBD2 matching over 11 bases. Germline CDR1 and CDR2: LNHDA and SQIVND (reference sequence). This CDR3 is 15 amino acids long. After removal of 3 bases from V and 7 bases from J, the junction contained 5 bases not matched to a gene. CDR3 nucleotides: TGTGCCAGTAGTATTAGCGGGGGGGTTTATAATGAGCAGTTCTTC. Translated, it gives CASSISGGVYNEQFF.

The gene calls are TRBV18 and TRBJ1-2; D may be TRBD1 (6 bases). Germline V gene sequence: CDR1 KGHSH, CDR2 LQKENI. This CDR3 is 16 amino acids long. Trimming stripped 2 bases from V and 6 bases from J, with 19 bases between. The CDR3 nucleotides are TGTGCCAGCTCACCATTCCCGACAGGCGGTCATCATGGCTACACCTTC. Translating gives CASSPFPTGGHHGYTF.

The rearrangement joins TRBV5-1 to TRBJ2-3; a possible D gene is TRBD2 (5 bases). This CDR3 has 14 amino acids. Germline-derived CDR1 and CDR2 are SGHRS and YFSETQ. V was pared by 1 base and J by 4 bases, with 10 bases between. The CDR3 sequence is CASSLTSQSDTQYF. CDR3 DNA: TGCGCCAGCAGCTTGACTAGTCAATCAGATACGCAGTATTTT.

The V gene is TRBV6-6, the J gene TRBJ2-7; D is unclear. The CDR3 is made up of 12 amino acids. Trimming pared 6 bases from V and 9 bases from J, leaving 15 bases between. Germline V lookup: CDR1 MNHNY, CDR2 SVGAGI (reference sequence). CDR3 in DNA: TGTGCCAGCAGCCACGCTGGAGTTGCGCAGTACTTC. The encoded protein is CASSHAGVAQYF.

This clone came up a few times. This specimen includes other DNA sequences encoding the same CDR3. This chain connects TRBV29-1 to TRBJ1-1, with 11 bases that match TRBD1. Germline V gene lookup returns CDR1 SQVTM and CDR2 ANQGSEA. The CDR3 is 13 residues long. The V gene end was trimmed by 7 bases and the J gene end by 3 bases; junction bases not matched to a gene: 4. CDR3 DNA sequence: TGCAGCGCCAGGACAGGGGGCGACACTGAAGCTTTCTTT. Translation gives CSARTGGDTEAFF.